This entry describes one T cell receptor beta chain. This sample stems from a study of blood T cell repertoires in COVID-19. This CDR3 is 14 amino acids long. Germline assignment: CDR1 SGHNT and CDR2 YYREEE (reference sequence). The germline V and J ends were trimmed by 2 bases and 8 bases, with 13 bases remaining between them. Data came from immunoSEQ multiplex PCR; TCRdb stores just in-frame clones and leaves some out. Here the sample spans roughly 140,000 clones, 75% to 90% being singletons. The sequencing sample was made of peripheral blood. V and J are TRBV5-4 and TRBJ1-4; possible D gene TRBD1, 5 bases. The clonotype comes from an elderly woman with acute or convalescent COVID-19. CDR3 sequence reads: CASSFGRAREKLFF. DNA for the CDR3: TGTGCCAGCAGCTTCGGCAGGGCTCGGGAAAAACTGTTTTTT.